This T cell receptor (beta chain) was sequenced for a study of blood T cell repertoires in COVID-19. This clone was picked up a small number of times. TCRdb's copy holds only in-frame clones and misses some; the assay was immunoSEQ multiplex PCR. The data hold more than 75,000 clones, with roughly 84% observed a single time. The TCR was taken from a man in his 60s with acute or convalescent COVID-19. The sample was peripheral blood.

CDR3 in DNA: TGTGCCAGCTCACCGCGACAGGAAAACGAGCAGTACGTC. Its protein product is CASSPRQENEQYV. The genes are TRBV18 and TRBJ2-7; weak D call: TRBD1 (6 bases). Germline V gives CDR1 KGHSH, CDR2 LQKENI. The V end was cut by 3 bases, the J end by 5 bases, with 11 bases between. CDR3 length equals 13 residues.